This T cell receptor beta chain stems from a study of regulatory T cells in long-lasting Graves disease (dated by TCRdb to the early 2020s). Regarding the research as a whole: Patients with newly diagnosed Graves' disease had been on antithyroid drugs for under 3 months. Peripheral blood TCR sequencing and RNA sequencing compared persistent Graves' disease patients with newly diagnosed Graves' disease patients. The study was conducted in China and was registered as a clinical trial. A total of some 35 samples underwent TCR sequencing, from about 13 patients with persistent Graves' disease and 20 patients with newly diagnosed Graves' disease.

Paper-wide results and their limitations: Persistent disease showed preferential use of TRBV28, TRBJ1-2 and TRBJ2-5, whereas newly diagnosed disease favored TRBV20-1 and TRBJ2-1. The authors noted that the small sample size was a limitation that may lower accuracy. Sequencing and analysis were restricted to the TCR beta chain. Persistent Graves' disease patients showed lower TCR Shannon entropy and fewer highly expanded clones than newly diagnosed patients, suggesting clonal expansion. A larger number of public clonotypes was shared among persistent patients (around 3,000) than among newly diagnosed patients (about 990). The study examined only peripheral blood because the primary lesion, thyroid tissue, could not be accessed.

CDR1 and CDR2 are drawn from the germline V gene: KGHSH, LQKENI. The junction shows trimming of 3 bases on V and 7 bases on J, plus 16 bases between the germline ends. The CDR3, cysteine through phenylalanine, is 15 amino acids long. Of all the DNA, just the CDR3 is kept, 45 bases in frame from base 1. Receptors were amplified or captured by multiplex PCR. Instrument used: Illumina HiSeq 4000. To build TCR beta libraries, CDR3 regions were amplified by Arm-PCR using iRepertoire HTBI primers. Before sequencing, the PCR products underwent gel purification. As for the authors' bioinformatics: Gene usage analysis of CDR3 amino acid clonotypes used the 55 to 65 TRBV and about 15 TRBJ segments found across samples. COPE and FqMerger were used to merge filtered high-quality paired reads into contigs. BLAST was used to align contigs to IMGT TRBV, TRBD and TRBJ reference genes, and CDR3 was defined according to IMGT. Any clonotype with a frequency above 0.1% was counted as a highly expanded clone. Repertoire diversity was measured by Shannon entropy, and V-J evenness by the Gini coefficient. Public clonotypes were defined as clonotypes shared by more than one individual. TCRdb trimmed the raw reads at Q25, called clones with MiXCR and kept productive beta chains. Merged by CDR3 protein, the rows form single entries marked with the most common genes and DNA. Clone size and V and J calls follow TCRdb, not the original study. A total of about 450,000 distinct CDR3 sequences appear in this sample, about a sixth of them only once. The ten largest clones represent approximately 12% of the sample.

The sample's time point, from its label and the paper: newly diagnosed GD, antithyroid drugs for less than 3 months. For both TCR sequencing and RNA sequencing, RNA was extracted from PBMCs using TRIzol. Graves' disease was diagnosed according to American Thyroid Association guidelines. Patients were recruited from an endocrinology department in Xi'an, China. Each patient gave roughly 8.4 milliliters of peripheral blood, collected in an EDTA anticoagulant tube. Ficoll Paque Plus density gradient separation was used to isolate PBMCs, and no further T cell sorting was performed. An Agilent 2100 Bioanalyzer and agarose gel were used to assess RNA quality, and a NanoDrop 2000 was used to measure RNA concentration. Concerning this clonotype: Its binding antigen is unknown. Base quality data are lacking; no much larger clone is found one base away.

These data were also reused for a study on T cells in Graves' hyperthyroidism and ophthalmopathy. Per the second study: A patient counted as having stable Graves' hyperthyroidism if no progression to ophthalmopathy occurred over 18 months of follow-up. The hyperthyroidism patients were between 18 and 65 years old and newly diagnosed, with a disease duration of less than 2 months. Any patient with an uncontrolled infection, another autoimmune disease, pregnancy or lactation was excluded. Diagnoses were established on the basis of clinical symptoms, serum thyroxine and TRAb, thyroid ultrasound, and orbital computed tomography. The TCR CDR3 was subjected to a first round of RT-PCR using the HTBI primer set and the Qiagen OneStep RT-PCR kit. Most expanded thyroid clonotypes (frequency above 0.001) were also found in blood, which suggests that blood repertoires may mirror thyroid immune responses. In cross-validation, a model built on a 13 V-J signature told ophthalmopathy apart from stable hyperthyroidism with under 90% sensitivity and roughly 82% specificity, and in testing the same model reached 80%/75%. In validation, the model predicted progression to ophthalmopathy with approximately 70% sensitivity and approximately 72% specificity, a median of 6.5 months before onset. To identify distinguishing TCR V-J signatures, a discovery cohort of around 100 patients was used, comprising fewer than 45 with Graves' ophthalmopathy and 57 with stable Graves' hyperthyroidism. Prospective prediction of ophthalmopathy was tested in an independent validation cohort of 18 to 20 hyperthyroidism patients and around 16 patients who later progressed to ophthalmopathy. The roughly 91 discovery patients were randomly split 7:3 into training and test sets. In addition, the study compared T-cell repertoires in thyroid tissue and in blood from six Graves' hyperthyroidism patients. Following sampling, methimazole starting at 30 mg daily was given to hyperthyroidism patients, and high-dose intravenous methylprednisolone was given to ophthalmopathy patients. A second multiplex PCR round built the libraries, followed by size selection and purification. Paired-end sequencing of the libraries was performed with 100 bp reads on an Illumina HiSeq2000. SOAPnuke was used to process the raw data, removing reads that contained adapters or uncalled bases, had a mean Phred below 15, or lacked an exact match to the constant primer or identifier. High-quality paired reads were merged with COPE v1.2.5, and unique nucleotide sequences were defined as clonotypes. Clonotypes were aligned to IMGT TRBV, TRBD and TRBJ reference segments using MiTCR v1.1. Analysis was restricted to V-J combinations with a frequency above 0.0001, which covered about 99% of repertoires. A TCS score was defined as the ratio of F50 (clonal expansion) to E x V (chaos), with BLOSUM62-based TCRdist applied between CDR3 peptides within each V-J. Welch's t-statistics and random forest reduced 514 V-J features to 10 to 15, which were used in a naive Bayes classifier (R e1071). Sample size was not statistically predetermined, and investigators were not blinded to group allocation. The paper describes TCR Vbeta CDR3 sequencing of 135 peripheral blood samples, made up of 43 ophthalmopathy patients, approximately 76 hyperthyroidism patients and roughly 17 progressor patients.

The sample in question was peripheral blood mononuclear cells (PBMCs), obtained at new diagnosis, from a patient treated with antithyroid drugs. The receptor's source is a woman under 40 with Graves disease. Donor details come from another sample of the same person, matched by shared clones. The chain uses TRBV18 and TRBJ2-1; the D gene is possibly TRBD1 or TRBD2, each agreeing over 5 bases. Here the CDR3 is given as CASSPSGTVPNEQFF. In nucleotides, the sequence is TGTGCCAGCTCACCCTCCGGGACGGTTCCAAATGAGCAGTTCTTC.